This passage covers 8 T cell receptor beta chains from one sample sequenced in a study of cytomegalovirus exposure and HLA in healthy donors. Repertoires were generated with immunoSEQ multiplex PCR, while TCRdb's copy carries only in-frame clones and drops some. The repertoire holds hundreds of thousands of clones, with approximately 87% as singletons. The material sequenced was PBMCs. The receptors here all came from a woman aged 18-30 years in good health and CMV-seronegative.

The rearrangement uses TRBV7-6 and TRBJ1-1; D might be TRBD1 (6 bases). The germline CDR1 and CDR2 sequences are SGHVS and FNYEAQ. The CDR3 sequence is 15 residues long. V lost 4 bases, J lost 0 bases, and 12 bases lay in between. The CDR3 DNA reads TGTGCCAGCAGCTACATGACAGGTTTGAACACTGAAGCTTTCTTT. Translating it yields CASSYMTGLNTEAFF. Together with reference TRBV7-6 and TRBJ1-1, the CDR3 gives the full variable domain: GAGVSQSPRYKVTKRGQDVALRCDPISGHVSLYWYRQALGQGPEFLTYFNYEAQQDKSGLPNDRFSAERPEGSISTLTIQRTEQRDSAMYRCASSYMTGLNTEAFFGQGTRLTVV.

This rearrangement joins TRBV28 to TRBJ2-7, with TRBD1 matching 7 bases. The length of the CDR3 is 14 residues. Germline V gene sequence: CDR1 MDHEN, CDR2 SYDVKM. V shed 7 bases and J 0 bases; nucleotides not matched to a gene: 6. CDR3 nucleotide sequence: TGTGCCAGCAATGTACAGGGGTTCTCCTACGAGCAGTACTTC. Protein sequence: CASNVQGFSYEQYF. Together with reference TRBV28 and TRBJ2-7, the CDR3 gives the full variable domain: DVKVTQSSRYLVKRTGEKVFLECVQDMDHENMFWYRQDPGLGLRLIYFSYDVKMKEKGDIPEGYSVSREKKERFSLILESASTNQTSMYLCASNVQGFSYEQYFGPGTRLTVT.

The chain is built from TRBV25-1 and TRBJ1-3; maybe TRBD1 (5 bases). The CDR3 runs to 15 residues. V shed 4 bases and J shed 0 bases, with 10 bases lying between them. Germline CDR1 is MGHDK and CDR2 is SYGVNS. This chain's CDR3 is CASSAPGTSGNTIYF. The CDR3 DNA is TGTGCCAGCAGTGCCCCGGGGACCTCTGGAAACACCATATATTTT.

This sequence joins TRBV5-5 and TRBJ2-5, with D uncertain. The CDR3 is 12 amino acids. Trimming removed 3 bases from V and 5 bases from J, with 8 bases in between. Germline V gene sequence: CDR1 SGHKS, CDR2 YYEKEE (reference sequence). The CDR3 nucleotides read TGTGCCAGCAGCTCCGAGTACGAGACCCAGTACTTC. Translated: CASSSEYETQYF.

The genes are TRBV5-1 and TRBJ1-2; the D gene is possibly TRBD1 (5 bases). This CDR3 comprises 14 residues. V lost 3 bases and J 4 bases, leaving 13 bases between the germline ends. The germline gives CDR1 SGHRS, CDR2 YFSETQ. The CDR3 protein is CASSWDGPFYGYTF. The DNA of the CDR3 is TGCGCCAGCAGCTGGGACGGGCCCTTCTATGGCTACACCTTC.

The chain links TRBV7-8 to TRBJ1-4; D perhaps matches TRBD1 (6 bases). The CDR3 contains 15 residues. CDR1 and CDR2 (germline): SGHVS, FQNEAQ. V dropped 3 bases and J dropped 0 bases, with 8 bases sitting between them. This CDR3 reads CASSFHRATNEKLFF. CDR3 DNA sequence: TGTGCCAGCAGCTTTCACAGGGCAACTAATGAAAAACTGTTTTTT.

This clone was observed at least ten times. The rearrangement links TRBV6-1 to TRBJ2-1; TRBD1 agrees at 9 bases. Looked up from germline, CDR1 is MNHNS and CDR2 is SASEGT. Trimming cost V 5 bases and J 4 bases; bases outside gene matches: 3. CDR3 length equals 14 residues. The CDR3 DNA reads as TGTGCCAGCAGTAGCGACAGGGGGTACAATGAGCAGTTCTTC. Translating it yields CASSSDRGYNEQFF.

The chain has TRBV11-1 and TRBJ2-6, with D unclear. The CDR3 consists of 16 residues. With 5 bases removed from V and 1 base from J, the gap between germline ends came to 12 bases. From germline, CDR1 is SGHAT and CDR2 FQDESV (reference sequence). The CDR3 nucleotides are TGTGCCAGCAGCGGCGGTGGAAGGTCTGGGGCCAACGTCCTGACTTTC. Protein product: CASSGGGRSGANVLTF. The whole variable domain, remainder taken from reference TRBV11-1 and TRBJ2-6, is EAEVAQSPRYKITEKSQAVAFWCDPISGHATLYWYRQILGQGPELLVQFQDESVVDDSQLPKDRFSAERLKGVDSTLKIQPAELGDSAMYLCASSGGGRSGANVLTFGAGSRLTVL.